A single sample gave rise to the 27 T cell receptor beta chains below, sequenced in a study of primary melanoma T cells and metastatic recurrence. Here immunoSEQ multiplex PCR was the method, and the copy in TCRdb shows in-frame clones only, minus some. The sample holds over a hundred clones, 79% seen once. The sample comprised melanoma tumor tissue. Receptors were obtained from a human donor with melanoma.

This sequence joins TRBV6-8 and TRBJ2-2; TRBD1 matches 8 bases. Germline assignment: CDR1 MNHGY and CDR2 SAAAGT. J gave up 6 bases and V 5 bases, and 5 bases lay outside the gene matches. The CDR3 extends over 14 amino acids. CDR3 nucleotides: TGTGCCAGCAGTGCCGACAGGGGTTCCGGGGAGCTGTTTTTT. Translating gives CASSADRGSGELFF.

The chain is built from TRBV6-8 and TRBJ2-3; 12 nucleotides agree with TRBD1. The CDR3 loop spans 15 amino acids. The junction had 2 bases not matched to a gene; V was cut back by 5 bases and J by 2 bases. CDR1 MNHGY and CDR2 SAAAGT come from the germline V gene. CDR3 DNA sequence: TGTGCCAGCAGTCCGGGACAGGGGGCCACAGATACGCAGTATTTT. Protein product: CASSPGQGATDTQYF.

The chain joins TRBV14 to TRBJ1-4; tentative D call: TRBD1 (5 bases). V was shortened by 4 bases and J by 6 bases, with 9 bases between the two germline ends. CDR3 length: 13 amino acids. Germline V gene data show CDR1 as SGHDN and CDR2 as FVKESK. The CDR3 reads CASSLRGDEKLFF. CDR3 sequence (DNA): TGTGCCAGCAGCCTTAGAGGGGATGAAAAACTGTTTTTT.

This clone was recorded once. The rearrangement joins TRBV11-3 to TRBJ2-3; the D gene is possibly TRBD2 (7 bases). This CDR3 is built from 17 residues. From germline, CDR1 is SGHNT and CDR2 YENEEA. V was shortened by 5 bases and J by 5 bases, with 23 bases between the two germline ends. The CDR3 DNA sequence: TGTGCCAGCAGCCAAGTCGTAGGGGGGGCCCTAAGAGATACGCAGTATTTT. Translating it yields CASSQVVGGALRDTQYF.

The J gene is TRBJ2-3, the V gene TRBV15; the match to TRBD2 covers 11 bases. The CDR3 runs 17 residues. Germline loops: CDR1 LNHNV, CDR2 YYDKDF (reference sequence). V trimming: 2 bases; J trimming: 2 bases; junction bases outside the gene matches: 6. CDR3 coding DNA: TGTGCCACCAGCAGAAACCGACTAGCGGGGACCACAGATACGCAGTATTTT. This translates into CATSRNRLAGTTDTQYF.

This clone was seen a few times. The J gene is TRBJ2-4, the V gene TRBV9; possibly TRBD1 or TRBD2 for D (5 bases each). CDR1 is SGDLS, CDR2 YYNGEE, per germline. V was cut by 0 bases and J by 5 bases, with 9 bases left in between. The CDR3 runs to 14 residues. The CDR3 sequence is CASSVGGNQNIQYF. Here the CDR3 DNA reads TGTGCCAGCAGCGTAGGGGGGAATCAAAACATTCAGTACTTC. Together with reference TRBV9 and TRBJ2-4, the CDR3 gives the full variable domain: DSGVTQTPKHLITATGQRVTLRCSPRSGDLSVYWYQQSLDQGLQFLIQYYNGEERAKGNILERFSAQQFPDLHSELNLSSLELGDSALYFCASSVGGNQNIQYFGAGTRLSVL.

The chain uses TRBV6-8 and TRBJ1-1, with D unresolved. V lost 0 bases to trimming and J lost 4 bases, with 6 bases between them. Looked up from germline, CDR1 is MNHGY and CDR2 is SAAAGT. The CDR3 consists of 13 residues. CDR3 DNA: TGTGCCAGCAGTTACTCGAGTGCCACTGAAGCTTTCTTT. Its protein is CASSYSSATEAFF.

This clone appeared a few times. The CDR3 reads CAWSSPPAQYF. The DNA of the CDR3 is TGTGCCTGGAGTTCACCCCCGGCGCAGTATTTT. The chain links TRBV30 to TRBJ2-3; D call uncertain. Trimming took 2 bases from V and 10 from J, leaving 10 bases between them. The CDR3 runs to 11 residues. Germline assignment: CDR1 GTSNPN and CDR2 SVGIG (reference sequence).

This clone was recorded only once. This sequence joins TRBV15 and TRBJ2-7; unclear D gene. This CDR3 contains 14 residues. Germline assignment: CDR1 LNHNV and CDR2 YYDKDF (reference sequence). V lost 1 base to trimming and J lost 3 bases, with 10 bases between them. The CDR3 loop is CATSRGVQNYEQYF. CDR3 bases: TGTGCCACCAGCAGAGGGGTCCAGAACTACGAGCAGTACTTC.

About this clone: One junction end does not reproduce the germline sequence, and a read error may be involved. J is TRBJ2-7 and V is TRBV14; D is perhaps TRBD1 or TRBD2 (5 bases each). The CDR3 is 14 residues long. CDR1 SGHDN and CDR2 FVKESK come from the germline V gene. CDR3 DNA sequence: TGTGCCAGCAGCCTAAGAGGGACCCTAAGCGAGCAGTACTTT. Its protein product is CASSLRGTLSEQYF. The whole variable domain, remainder taken from reference TRBV14 and TRBJ2-7, is EAGVTQFPSHSVIEKGQTVTLRCDPISGHDNLYWYRRVMGKEIKFLLHFVKESKQDESGMPNNRFLAERTGGTYSTLKVQPAELEDSGVYFCASSLRGTLSEQYFGPGTRLTVT.

This clone was observed a handful of times. This chain uses TRBV18 with TRBJ1-4; 8 bases map to TRBD1. The CDR3 extends over 14 amino acids. Trimming at V came to 3 bases and at J to 5 bases, leaving 2 bases not matched to a gene. Germline V gene data show CDR1 as KGHSH and CDR2 as LQKENI. CDR3 sequence: CASSPGQVNEKLFF. CDR3 nucleotides: TGTGCCAGCTCACCGGGACAGGTGAATGAAAAACTGTTTTTT. The full variable domain, completed using reference TRBV18 and TRBJ1-4, is NAGVMQNPRHLVRRRGQEARLRCSPMKGHSHVYWYRQLPEEGLKFMVYLQKENIIDESGMPKERFSAEFPKEGPSILRIQQVVRGDSAAYFCASSPGQVNEKLFFGSGTQLSVL.

This clone was recorded a few times. This chain uses TRBV9 with TRBJ2-2, with no clear D. Trimming removed 3 bases from V and 4 bases from J, with 13 bases in between. Germline CDR1 SGDLS, CDR2 YYNGEE. This CDR3 is built from 15 residues. The CDR3: CASSGSEVATGELFF. The CDR3 bases are TGTGCCAGCAGCGGCTCAGAGGTGGCCACCGGGGAGCTGTTTTTT.

The V gene is TRBV18, the J gene TRBJ2-7; D gene ambiguous. V lost 4 bases and J lost 1, with 5 bases in between. The CDR3 covers 12 residues. Germline lookup yields CDR1 KGHSH and CDR2 LQKENI. The CDR3 spells CASSLDSYEQYF. The CDR3 nucleotides are TGTGCCAGCTCACTCGATTCCTACGAGCAGTACTTC.

V gene TRBV6-8 combines with J gene TRBJ1-5; D is perhaps TRBD1 (6 bases). This CDR3 comprises 14 residues. Germline-derived CDR1 and CDR2 are MNHGY and SAAAGT. Trimming removed 6 bases from V and 2 bases from J, with 11 bases in between. The CDR3 protein is CASRQRQGNQPQHF. CDR3 in DNA: TGTGCCAGCAGACAGAGACAGGGCAATCAGCCCCAGCATTTT.

The chain couples TRBV11-3 to TRBJ2-2; tentatively, D is TRBD2 (5 bases). The CDR3 totals 15 residues. Looked up from germline, CDR1 is SGHNT and CDR2 is YENEEA. V was trimmed by 5 bases and J by 4 bases, leaving 14 bases between them. The CDR3 DNA is TGTGCCAGCAGCCGGGATCTACTTGCCACCGGGGAGCTGTTTTTT. Translation: CASSRDLLATGELFF.

This clone was counted a single time. The CDR3 DNA is TGTGCCAGCAGTTACAGCACGGGGGGGCCCGACACCGGGGAGCTGTTTTTT. It is translated as CASSYSTGGPDTGELFF. This rearrangement joins TRBV6-8 to TRBJ2-2; 8 bases fit TRBD2. Germline V gene data show CDR1 as MNHGY and CDR2 as SAAAGT. The CDR3 length is 17 residues. The ends lost 2 bases at V and 3 bases at J; junction bases unmatched: 8.

This sequence joins TRBV19 and TRBJ2-3; D uncertain. This CDR3 has 18 residues. The V end was cut by 1 base, the J end by 2 bases, with 19 bases between. CDR1 is LNHDA, CDR2 SQIVND, per germline (reference sequence). The CDR3 region has the DNA TGTGCCAGTAGTATAGCCCGTTCGAAGGTATCCTTCACAGATACGCAGTATTTT. The encoded protein is CASSIARSKVSFTDTQYF. Combining the CDR3 with reference TRBV19 and TRBJ2-3 gives the whole variable domain DGGITQSPKYLFRKEGQNVTLSCEQNLNHDAMYWYRQDPGQGLRLIYYSQIVNDFQKGDIAEGYSVSREKKESFPLTVTSAQKNPTAFYLCASSIARSKVSFTDTQYFGPGTRLTVL.

The DNA of the CDR3 is TGTGCCAGCAGCTCGGGACAGGATAATTCACCCCTCCACTTT. It is translated as CASSSGQDNSPLHF. The V gene is TRBV11-3, the J gene TRBJ1-6; 8 bases align to TRBD1. V was pared by 4 bases and J by 5 bases, with 1 base of the junction left unmatched. This CDR3 is built from 14 residues. Germline V CDR1 and CDR2: SGHNT, YENEEA.

The V call is TRBV11-3, the J call TRBJ2-1, with 9 bases aligning to TRBD2. The CDR3 has 17 amino acids. The J segment lost 5 bases and the V segment lost 1 base, leaving 9 bases of the junction unmatched. Germline CDR1 SGHNT, CDR2 YENEEA. CDR3 region: CASSLGVAGGLHNEQFF. CDR3 sequence (DNA): TGTGCCAGCAGCTTAGGGGTTGCGGGAGGGCTACACAATGAGCAGTTCTTC.

This clone has a single count. The gene calls are TRBV23-1 and TRBJ1-6, with D tentatively TRBD1 (6 bases). TRBV23-1 is recorded as an ORF, its role being uncertain. This CDR3 contains 13 residues. Trimming cost V 6 bases and J 10 bases, with 13 bases left between them. CDR3 sequence (DNA): TGCGCCAGCAGCCCTTTACAGGGCTCACCCCTCCACTTT. Translation gives CASSPLQGSPLHF.

The chain employs TRBV6-8 and TRBJ2-3; D is ambiguous. The CDR3 consists of 15 residues. Trimming took off 5 bases at V and 6 bases at J, with 18 bases between the two ends. The V gene's germline CDR1 is MNHGY and CDR2 SAAAGT. The chain's CDR3 is CASSAGGLSWDTQYF. The DNA of the CDR3 is TGTGCCAGCAGTGCAGGCGGTTTATCGTGGGATACGCAGTATTTT.

The chain employs TRBV10-2 and TRBJ2-5; TRBD1 is a possible D gene (5 bases). CDR1 and CDR2 (germline): WSHSY, SAAADI. This CDR3 comprises 14 residues. Trimming took 3 bases from V and 1 from J, leaving 9 bases between them. The CDR3 DNA is TGCGCCAGCAGTGATTGGCAGGGCCAAGAGACCCAGTACTTC. This sequence encodes CASSDWQGQETQYF.

J is TRBJ1-1 and V is TRBV9, with D maybe TRBD1 (5 bases). This CDR3 has 13 amino acids. Germline V gene data show CDR1 as SGDLS and CDR2 as YYNGEE. The V end lost 4 bases, the J end lost 2 bases, and 9 bases lay between the germline ends. The DNA of the CDR3 is TGTGCCAGCAGCCCGACAGTAAACACTGAAGCTTTCTTT. Its protein is CASSPTVNTEAFF.

The V and J genes are TRBV28 and TRBJ2-7; the D gene could be TRBD1 or TRBD2 (5 bases each). Looked up from germline, CDR1 is MDHEN and CDR2 is SYDVKM. The ends were cut back, 4 bases at V and 6 bases at J, with 13 bases in the middle. The CDR3 contains 13 residues. The CDR3 region has the DNA TGTGCCAGCAGTTCGGGGCAGAGGCCCGAGCAGTACTTC. The encoded protein is CASSSGQRPEQYF.

This chain links TRBV30 with TRBJ1-2, with D hard to call. The germline gives CDR1 GTSNPN, CDR2 SVGIG (reference sequence). Trimming shortened V by 0 bases and J by 0 bases, and 11 bases separated the two germline ends. The CDR3 consists of 15 residues. The CDR3 loop is CAWSVGSGTNYGYTF. CDR3 sequence (DNA): TGTGCCTGGAGTGTAGGGTCAGGCACTAACTATGGCTACACCTTC.

The genes are TRBV2 and TRBJ2-7; D is ambiguous. Germline lookup yields CDR1 SNHLY and CDR2 FYNNEI. V lost 0 bases, J lost 2 bases, and 8 bases lay in between. The CDR3 has 14 amino acids. CDR3 loop: CASSEALRTYEQYF. CDR3 sequence (DNA): TGTGCCAGCAGTGAAGCGCTGCGGACCTACGAGCAGTACTTC.

The chain combines TRBV11-3 with TRBJ2-6; D perhaps matches TRBD1 (6 bases). V shed 3 bases and J shed 3 bases, with 9 bases lying between them. Germline loops: CDR1 SGHNT, CDR2 YENEEA. This CDR3 contains 15 residues. The CDR3 spells CASSFWGLGANVLTF. Written as DNA, the CDR3 is TGTGCCAGCAGCTTTTGGGGGCTTGGGGCCAACGTCCTGACTTTC.